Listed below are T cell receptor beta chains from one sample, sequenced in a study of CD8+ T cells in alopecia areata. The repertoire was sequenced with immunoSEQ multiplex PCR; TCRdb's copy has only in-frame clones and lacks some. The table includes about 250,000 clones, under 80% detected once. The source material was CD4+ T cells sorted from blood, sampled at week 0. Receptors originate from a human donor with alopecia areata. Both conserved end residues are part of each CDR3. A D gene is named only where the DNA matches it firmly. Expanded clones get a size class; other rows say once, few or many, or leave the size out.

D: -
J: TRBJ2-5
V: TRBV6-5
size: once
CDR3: CASSTGHETQYF
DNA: TGTGCCAGCAGTACAGGGCACGAGACCCAGTACTTC

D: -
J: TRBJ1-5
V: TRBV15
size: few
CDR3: CATSIKRGAGGRPQHF
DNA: TGTGCCACCAGCATAAAGCGGGGGGCAGGAGGTCGGCCCCAGCATTTT

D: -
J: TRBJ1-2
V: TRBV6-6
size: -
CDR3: CASTEDGNYGYTF
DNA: TGTGCCAGCACAGAGGACGGCAACTATGGCTACACCTTC

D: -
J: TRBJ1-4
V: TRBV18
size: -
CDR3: CASSPRREKLFF
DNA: TGTGCCAGCTCACCACGGCGTGAAAAACTGTTTTTT

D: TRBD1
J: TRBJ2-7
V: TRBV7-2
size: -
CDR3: CASSVQGQSSYEQYF
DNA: TGTGCCAGCAGCGTACAGGGGCAAAGCTCCTACGAGCAGTACTTC

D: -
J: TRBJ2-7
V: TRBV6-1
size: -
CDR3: CASSSSSDLTYEQYF
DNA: TGTGCCAGCAGTAGCTCATCAGACCTTACCTACGAGCAGTACTTC

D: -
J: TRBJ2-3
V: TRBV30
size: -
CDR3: CAWSTGNRDTQYF
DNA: TGTGCCTGGAGTACGGGAAATCGAGATACGCAGTATTTT

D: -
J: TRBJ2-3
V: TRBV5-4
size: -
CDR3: CASSLQGEGSTQYF
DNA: TGTGCCAGCAGTCTACAGGGCGAGGGGAGTACGCAGTATTTT

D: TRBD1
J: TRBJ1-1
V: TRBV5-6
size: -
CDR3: CASSGTGQGNTEAFF
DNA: TGTGCCAGCAGCGGTACGGGACAGGGGAACACTGAAGCTTTCTTT

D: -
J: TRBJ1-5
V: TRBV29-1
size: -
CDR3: CSVEDLRGGPQHF
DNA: TGCAGCGTTGAAGATCTACGGGGGGGGCCCCAGCATTTT

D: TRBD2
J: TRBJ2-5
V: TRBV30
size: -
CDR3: CAGDTSGVQETQYF
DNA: TGTGCCGGGGATACTAGCGGGGTCCAAGAGACCCAGTACTTC

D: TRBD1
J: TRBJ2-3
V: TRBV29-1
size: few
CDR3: CSVGDRMTQYF
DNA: TGCAGCGTTGGGGACAGAATGACGCAGTATTTT

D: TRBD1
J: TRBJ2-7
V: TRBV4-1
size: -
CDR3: CASSGIHDRGSYEQYF
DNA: TGCGCCAGCAGCGGTATTCACGACAGGGGCTCCTACGAGCAGTACTTC

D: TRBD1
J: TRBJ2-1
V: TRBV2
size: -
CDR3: CASKDTDRNEQFF
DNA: TGTGCCAGCAAGGACACGGACAGGAATGAGCAGTTCTTC

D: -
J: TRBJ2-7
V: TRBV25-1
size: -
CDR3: CASSGLYEQYF
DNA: TGTGCCAGCAGTGGGCTTTACGAGCAGTACTTC

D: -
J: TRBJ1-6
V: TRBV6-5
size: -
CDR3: CASSYGASQNSPLHF
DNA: TGTGCCAGCAGTTACGGGGCCAGTCAGAATTCACCCCTCCACTTT

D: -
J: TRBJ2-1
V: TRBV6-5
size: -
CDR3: CASSPTSRGEQFF
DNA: TGTGCCAGCAGCCCTACCTCCAGGGGTGAGCAGTTCTTC

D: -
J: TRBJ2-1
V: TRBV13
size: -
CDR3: CASSLGPRDEQFF
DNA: TGTGCCAGCAGCTTAGGCCCCAGGGATGAGCAGTTCTTC

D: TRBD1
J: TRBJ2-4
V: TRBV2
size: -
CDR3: CASSVGQLAKNIQYF
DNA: TGTGCCAGCAGTGTGGGACAGTTAGCCAAAAACATTCAGTACTTC